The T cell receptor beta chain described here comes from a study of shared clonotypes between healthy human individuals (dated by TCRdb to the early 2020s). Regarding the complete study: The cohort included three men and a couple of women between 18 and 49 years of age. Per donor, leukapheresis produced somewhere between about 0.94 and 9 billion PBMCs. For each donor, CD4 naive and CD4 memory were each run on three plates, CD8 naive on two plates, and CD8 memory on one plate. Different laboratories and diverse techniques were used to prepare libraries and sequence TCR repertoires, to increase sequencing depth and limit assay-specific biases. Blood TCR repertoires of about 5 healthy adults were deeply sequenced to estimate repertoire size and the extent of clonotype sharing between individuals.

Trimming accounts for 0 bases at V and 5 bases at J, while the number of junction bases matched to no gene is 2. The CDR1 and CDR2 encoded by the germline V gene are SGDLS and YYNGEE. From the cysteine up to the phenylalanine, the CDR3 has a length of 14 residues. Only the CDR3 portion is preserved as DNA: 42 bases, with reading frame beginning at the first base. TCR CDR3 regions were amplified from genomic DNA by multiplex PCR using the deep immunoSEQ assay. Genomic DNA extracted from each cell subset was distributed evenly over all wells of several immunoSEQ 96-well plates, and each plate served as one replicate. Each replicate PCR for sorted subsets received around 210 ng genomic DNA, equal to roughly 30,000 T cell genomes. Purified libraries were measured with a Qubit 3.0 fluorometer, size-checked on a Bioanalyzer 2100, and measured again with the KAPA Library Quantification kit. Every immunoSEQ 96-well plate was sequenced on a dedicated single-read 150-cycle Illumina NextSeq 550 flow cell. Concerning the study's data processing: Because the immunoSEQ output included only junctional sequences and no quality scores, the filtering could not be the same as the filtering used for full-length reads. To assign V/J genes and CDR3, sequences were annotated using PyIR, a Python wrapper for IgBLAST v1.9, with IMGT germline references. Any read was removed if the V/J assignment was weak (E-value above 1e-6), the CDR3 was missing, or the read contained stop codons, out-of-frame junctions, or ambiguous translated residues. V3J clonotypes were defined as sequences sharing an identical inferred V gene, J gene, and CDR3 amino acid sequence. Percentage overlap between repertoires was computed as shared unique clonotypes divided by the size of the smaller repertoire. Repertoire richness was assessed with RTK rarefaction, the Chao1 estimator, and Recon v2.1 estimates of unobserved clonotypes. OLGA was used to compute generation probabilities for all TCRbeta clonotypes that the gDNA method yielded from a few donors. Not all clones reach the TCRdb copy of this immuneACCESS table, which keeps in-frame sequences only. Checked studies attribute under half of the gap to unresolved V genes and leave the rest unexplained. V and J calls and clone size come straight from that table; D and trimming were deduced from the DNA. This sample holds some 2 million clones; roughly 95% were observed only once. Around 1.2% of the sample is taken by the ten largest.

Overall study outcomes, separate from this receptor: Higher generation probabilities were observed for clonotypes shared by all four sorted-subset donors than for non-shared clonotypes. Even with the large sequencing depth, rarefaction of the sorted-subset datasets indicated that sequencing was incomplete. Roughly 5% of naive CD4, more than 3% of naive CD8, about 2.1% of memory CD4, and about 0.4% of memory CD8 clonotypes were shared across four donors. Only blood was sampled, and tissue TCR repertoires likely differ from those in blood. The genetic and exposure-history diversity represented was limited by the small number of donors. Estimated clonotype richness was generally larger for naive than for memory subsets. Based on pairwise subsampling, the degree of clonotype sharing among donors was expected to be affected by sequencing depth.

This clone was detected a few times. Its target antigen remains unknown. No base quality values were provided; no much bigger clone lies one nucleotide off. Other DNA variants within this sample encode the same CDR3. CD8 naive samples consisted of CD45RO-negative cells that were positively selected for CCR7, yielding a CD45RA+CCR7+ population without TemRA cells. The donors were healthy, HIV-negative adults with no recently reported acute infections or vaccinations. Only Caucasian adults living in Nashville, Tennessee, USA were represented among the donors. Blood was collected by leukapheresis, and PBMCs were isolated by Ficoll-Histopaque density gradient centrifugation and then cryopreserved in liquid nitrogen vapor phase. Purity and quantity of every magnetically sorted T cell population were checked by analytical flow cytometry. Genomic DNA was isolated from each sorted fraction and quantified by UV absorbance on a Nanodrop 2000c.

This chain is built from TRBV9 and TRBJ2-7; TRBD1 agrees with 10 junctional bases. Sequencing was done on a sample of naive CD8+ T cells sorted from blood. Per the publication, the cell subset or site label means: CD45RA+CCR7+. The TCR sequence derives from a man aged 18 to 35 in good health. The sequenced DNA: TGTGCCAGCAGCGTAGCTGGGACAGGGGACGAGCAGTACTTC. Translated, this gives CASSVAGTGDEQYF.